The clone carrying this T cell receptor (beta chain) was seen only a few times. Its antigen is unidentified. This CDR3 is 15 amino acids long. The germline V gene has CDR1 MGHRA and CDR2 YSYEKL. Trimming removed 1 base from V and 2 bases from J, with 11 bases in between. Sequencing used immunoSEQ multiplex PCR; TCRdb keeps in-frame clones, though not all of them. This table has fewer than 90,000 clones, roughly 92% appearing once. This entry comes from a study of PD-1 blockade in classical Hodgkin lymphoma. The study's findings and limits: Baseline TCR diversity was reportedly lower in newly diagnosed patients than in healthy donors. It was reported as lower still in relapsed/refractory patients. The origin of the repertoire differences remains undefined, with disease activity or prior therapy as possible causes.

Time point specified: newly diagnosed, previously untreated cHL patient sample. Acting as the comparison were PBMCs from newly diagnosed, untreated classical Hodgkin lymphoma. V is TRBV4-1 and J is TRBJ1-2; D unresolved. Sequenced sample: peripheral blood mononuclear cells (PBMCs). The receptor comes from a human donor with classical Hodgkin lymphoma. CDR3: CASSQGDWENYGYTF. CDR3 DNA: TGCGCCAGCAGCCAAGGAGATTGGGAAAACTATGGCTACACCTTC.